The clone carrying this T cell receptor beta chain was counted ten times or more. This specimen belongs to a study of early T cells in non-severe SARS-CoV-2 infection. Across the study: The sequenced material was bulk RNA from unsorted whole blood, and its chains were unpaired.

Trimming pared 0 bases from V and 8 bases from J, leaving 26 bases between. This CDR3 is 18 amino acids long. Germline V gene lookup returns CDR1 DFQATT and CDR2 SNEGSKA (reference sequence). TCRdb re-called the 5' RACE reads with MiXCR, one entry per CDR3 protein. The profile shows more than 20,000 distinct CDR3 sequences, around 5% of them singletons. The chain carries TRBV20-1 and TRBJ2-1, with D possibly TRBD2 on 7 matching bases. Sequenced material: whole blood. The clonotype was recovered from an adult who was a healthcare worker with PCR-confirmed SARS-CoV-2 infection or an uninfected control (not recorded which). The CDR3 loop reads CSARDPRRGRAGLDEQFF. The CDR3 DNA is TGCAGTGCTAGAGATCCGAGAAGGGGGAGGGCCGGTTTGGATGAGCAGTTCTTC.